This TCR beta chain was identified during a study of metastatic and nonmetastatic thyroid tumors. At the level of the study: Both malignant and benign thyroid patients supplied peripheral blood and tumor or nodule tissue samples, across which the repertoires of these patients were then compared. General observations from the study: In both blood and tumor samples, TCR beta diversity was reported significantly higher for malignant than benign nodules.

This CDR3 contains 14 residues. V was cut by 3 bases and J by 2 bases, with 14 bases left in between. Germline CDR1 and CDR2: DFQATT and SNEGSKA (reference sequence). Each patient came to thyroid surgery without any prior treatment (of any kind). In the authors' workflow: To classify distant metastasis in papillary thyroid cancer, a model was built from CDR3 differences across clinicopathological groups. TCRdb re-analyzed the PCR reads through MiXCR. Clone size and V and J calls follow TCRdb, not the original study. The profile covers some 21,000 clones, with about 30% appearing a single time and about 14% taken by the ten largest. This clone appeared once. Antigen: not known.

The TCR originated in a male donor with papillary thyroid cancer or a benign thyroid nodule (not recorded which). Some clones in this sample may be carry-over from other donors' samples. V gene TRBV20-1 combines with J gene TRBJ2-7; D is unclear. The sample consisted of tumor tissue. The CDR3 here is CSASGQTNTYEQYF. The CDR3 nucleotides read TGCAGTGCTAGTGGGCAGACCAATACCTACGAGCAGTACTTC.